This T cell receptor beta chain was sequenced in a study of CD8 T cells in ankylosing spondylitis. Quantitative 5'-RACE was performed with molecular barcodes, and it yielded the TCR beta libraries. TCRdb re-called the 5' RACE reads through MiXCR, storing one row per CDR3 protein. This table holds roughly 470,000 distinct CDR3 sequences, 25% to 30% found once. This clonotype was counted a few times. Its antigen is currently unknown. This CDR3 spans 13 amino acids. Germline CDR1 is DFQATT and CDR2 is SNEGSKA (reference sequence). Trimming left V 5 bases short and J 9 bases short, with 17 bases between. General observations from the study: In the blood and synovial fluid of reactive arthritis, some motif variants had been previously reported. A TCR beta motif of under 10 highly homologous variants seemed to mark ankylosing spondylitis blood.

V is TRBV20-1 and J is TRBJ2-1, with D unresolved. Sample: blood, either unsorted or a sorted T cell fraction (not recorded which). This clonotype was obtained from a male donor with ankylosing spondylitis. The CDR3 spells CSADQTASGEQFF. CDR3 nucleotides: TGCAGTGCTGACCAAACAGCCTCCGGTGAGCAGTTCTTC.